This T cell receptor beta chain appears in the sequencing data of a study of response to subunit inactivated influenza vaccine. Study conclusions and caveats: Authors suggested each seasonal influenza vaccination recruits few new T cells.

This clonotype has a handful of counts. Antigen specificity is unknown. TCRdb re-called the RT-PCR reads with MiXCR, one entry per CDR3 protein. The table records about 520,000 distinct CDR3 sequences, approximately 7.3% of them present only once. The length of the CDR3 is 16 residues. CDR1 SGHDT and CDR2 YYEEEE come from the germline V gene. Trimming pared 1 base from V and 5 bases from J, leaving 17 bases between. The receptor comes from a man between 50 and 69 years old who received an inactivated influenza vaccine. V and J are TRBV5-6 and TRBJ2-3; D possibly corresponds to TRBD1 (5 bases). Sequenced here: PBMCs from blood, sampled 23 to 25 months after vaccination. CDR3 sequence reads: CASSLSPRQGEDTQYF. CDR3 sequence (DNA): TGTGCCAGCAGCTTGTCCCCGCGGCAGGGTGAAGATACGCAGTATTTT.